These 7 T cell receptor beta chains were sequenced from one sample in a study of T cells in Graves' hyperthyroidism and ophthalmopathy. RNA transcripts provided the source from which TCR beta CDR3 regions were amplified. RT-PCR in the first round (using the HTBI primer set) targeted the TCR CDR3. MiXCR was run by TCRdb on the multiplex PCR reads, yielding one entry per CDR3 protein. The sample has a few hundred thousand distinct CDR3 sequences; less than 20% are singletons. Sequenced input: blood. The origin of the receptors is a man between 18 and 29 years old with Graves' ophthalmopathy.

This clonotype was seen repeatedly, ten times or more. The gene calls are TRBV20-1 and TRBJ1-5; unclear D gene. Germline CDR1 reads DFQATT; CDR2 reads SNEGSKA (reference sequence). Deletions cut 3 bases from V and 6 bases from J, with 12 bases between. The CDR3 is 13 amino acids. CDR3 in amino acids: CSARTRGSQPQHF. Here the CDR3 DNA reads TGCAGTGCTAGGACTCGGGGTAGTCAGCCCCAGCATTTT.

V is TRBV24-1 and J is TRBJ2-4; D unclear. Looked up from germline, CDR1 is KGHDR and CDR2 is SFDVKD. The ends were cut back, 6 bases at V and 4 bases at J, with 6 bases in the middle. The CDR3 has 12 residues. CDR3 amino acids: CATSTSKNIQYF. DNA for the CDR3: TGTGCCACCAGTACGAGTAAAAACATTCAGTACTTC.

As to this clonotype: A read error may explain this, as a much larger clone is one base away. The rearrangement links TRBV6-1 to TRBJ2-3, with a possible D match to TRBD1 (6 bases). Gene TRBJ1-5 matches the end of the DNA better, so the J call may be wrong. The length of the CDR3 is 17 residues. Germline V gives CDR1 MNHNS, CDR2 SASEGT. This CDR3 is CASSEVGGGLSTDTQHF. The CDR3 coding sequence is TGTGCCAGCAGTGAAGTCGGGGGCGGTCTTAGCACAGATACGCAGCATTTT.

CDR3 DNA sequence: TGTGCCAGCAGCTCCGGGACTAGCGGGGAAGAGACCCAGTACTTC. Amino acids: CASSSGTSGEETQYF. This chain joins TRBV7-9 and TRBJ2-5; 13 bases are shared with TRBD2. Germline values: CDR1 SEHNR, CDR2 FQNEAQ (reference sequence). V lost 4 bases, J lost 3 bases, and 2 bases stayed unmatched. The CDR3 covers 15 residues. Drawing the rest from reference TRBV7-9 and TRBJ2-5, the complete variable domain is DTGVSQNPRHKITKRGQNVTFRCDPISEHNRLYWYRQTLGQGPEFLTYFQNEAQLEKSRLLSDRFSAERPKGSFSTLEIQRTEQGDSAMYLCASSSGTSGEETQYFGPGTRLLVL.

The gene calls are TRBV5-1 and TRBJ2-7, with D perhaps matching TRBD1 or TRBD2 (5 bases each). Gene TRBJ2-1 matches the end of the DNA better, so the J call may be wrong. The CDR3 loop spans 15 amino acids. Per the germline V gene, CDR1 is SGHRS and CDR2 is YFSETQ. CDR3 nucleotide sequence: TGCGCCAGCAGTATATTTGGGGGAGTGACCTACGAGCAGTTCTTC. This translates into CASSIFGGVTYEQFF.

In this sample, this clonotype turned up a few times. The chain couples TRBV10-1 to TRBJ1-2; D unclear. CDR1 and CDR2 (germline): WNHNN, SYGVQD (reference sequence). There are 13 residues in the CDR3. V lost 3 bases and J 4 bases, leaving 9 bases between the germline ends. Written as DNA, the CDR3 is TGCGCCAGCAGTGAAAGCAGCAGCTATGGCTACACCTTC. Translation gives CASSESSSYGYTF.

This clonotype was detected ten times or more. J is TRBJ2-5 and V is TRBV7-6; D unclear. The CDR3 is made up of 14 amino acids. In germline, CDR1 is SGHVS, CDR2 FNYEAQ. V shed 5 bases and J shed 9 bases, with 19 bases lying between them. Here the CDR3 reads CASSPSNGVMAQYF. Here the CDR3 DNA reads TGTGCCAGCAGCCCCAGCAATGGGGTAATGGCCCAGTACTTC. The full variable domain, its missing parts supplied by reference TRBV7-6 and TRBJ2-5, is GAGVSQSPRYKVTKRGQDVALRCDPISGHVSLYWYRQALGQGPEFLTYFNYEAQQDKSGLPNDRFSAERPEGSISTLTIQRTEQRDSAMYRCASSPSNGVMAQYFGPGTRLLVL.